Below, 21 T cell receptor beta chains from the same sample are listed, as sequenced in a study of blood T cell repertoires in COVID-19. This table comes from immunoSEQ multiplex PCR, and its TCRdb copy is limited to in-frame clones, with some not included. The repertoire holds 140,000 to 150,000 clones, with about 84% as singletons. The sequenced sample was peripheral blood. The receptors were sampled from a man in his 60s with active or convalescent COVID-19.

The chain links TRBV6-5 to TRBJ2-2, with D possibly being TRBD1 (6 bases). The germline V and J ends were trimmed by 8 bases and 1 base, with 14 bases remaining between them. The CDR3 is made up of 15 amino acids. From germline, CDR1 is MNHEY and CDR2 SVGAGI. The chain's CDR3 is CASPPRGVNTGELFF. The DNA of the CDR3 is TGTGCCAGCCCGCCCAGGGGTGTGAACACCGGGGAGCTGTTTTTT.

This clone was seen a single time. This chain joins TRBV7-7 and TRBJ2-5, with D tentatively TRBD2 (5 bases). The length of the CDR3 is 13 residues. Deletions cut 5 bases from V and 5 bases from J, with 12 bases between. CDR1 is SSHAT and CDR2 is FNYEAQ in the germline V gene (reference sequence). This chain's CDR3 is CASSVSGWETQYF. For the CDR3, the DNA is TGTGCCAGCAGCGTGAGCGGTTGGGAGACCCAGTACTTC.

This clone was counted a few times. The chain employs TRBV19 and TRBJ1-4; a weak D match, TRBD1 (6 bases). The germline CDR1 and CDR2 sequences are LNHDA and SQIVND (reference sequence). The V end was cut by 6 bases, the J end by 7 bases, with 18 bases between. This CDR3 has 15 amino acids. CDR3: CASSDGGAGIEKLFF. CDR3 nucleotide sequence: TGTGCCAGTAGCGACGGGGGGGCTGGCATTGAAAAACTGTTTTTT.

The chain uses TRBV18 and TRBJ2-7; TRBD2 agrees at 12 bases. Germline CDR1 and CDR2: KGHSH and LQKENI. The V segment lost 4 bases and the J segment 7 bases; nucleotides outside the gene matches: 5. The CDR3 loop spans 14 amino acids. The CDR3 nucleotides read TGTGCCAGCTCACTCGTCGGACTAGCGGGGGAGCAGTACTTC. This translates into CASSLVGLAGEQYF.

This sequence joins TRBV7-9 and TRBJ2-1; D is undetermined. There are 16 residues in the CDR3. V was shortened by 2 bases and J by 1 base, with 12 bases between the two germline ends. Germline V gene sequence: CDR1 SEHNR, CDR2 FQNEAQ (reference sequence). CDR3 in DNA: TGTGCCAGCAGCTTATCCGGCGGTGGGTCCTACAATGAGCAGTTCTTC. Translated: CASSLSGGGSYNEQFF. The entire variable domain, with the rest obtained from reference TRBV7-9 and TRBJ2-1, is as follows: DTGVSQNPRHKITKRGQNVTFRCDPISEHNRLYWYRQTLGQGPEFLTYFQNEAQLEKSRLLSDRFSAERPKGSFSTLEIQRTEQGDSAMYLCASSLSGGGSYNEQFFGPGTRLTVL.

This clone was detected only a few times. Other DNA sequences of this sample code for an identical CDR3. V usage is TRBV5-1 and J usage is TRBJ1-2, with 9 bases aligning to TRBD1. The CDR3 is 13 amino acids. The V and J ends lost 4 bases and 8 bases, in that order; junction bases with no gene match: 6. Germline CDR1 and CDR2: SGHRS and YFSETQ. The CDR3 bases are TGCGCCAGCAGCCTGGGACAGGGAGACGGCTACACCTTC. Translation gives CASSLGQGDGYTF.

V and J are TRBV27 and TRBJ2-3, with 7 bases fitting TRBD1. The V gene end was trimmed by 5 bases and the J gene end by 1 base; junction bases not matched to a gene: 9. The germline CDR1 and CDR2 sequences are MNHEY and SMNVEV (reference sequence). The CDR3 sequence is 16 residues long. The CDR3 sequence is CASSPHRGIGTDTQYF. CDR3 sequence (DNA): TGTGCCAGCAGTCCGCACAGGGGCATTGGCACAGATACGCAGTATTTT.

This sequence joins TRBV5-1 and TRBJ2-3; 10 bases line up with TRBD2. Unmatched junction bases numbered 6, after V lost 2 bases and J lost 0 bases. CDR3 length: 17 residues. The germline gives CDR1 SGHRS, CDR2 YFSETQ. The CDR3 coding sequence is TGCGCCAGCAGCTTTTGGACTAGCGGAGCTAGCACAGATACGCAGTATTTT. Amino acids: CASSFWTSGASTDTQYF.

The genes are TRBV5-5 and TRBJ2-7, with 9 positions matching TRBD1. There are 13 residues in the CDR3. V was pared by 4 bases and J by 5 bases, with 4 bases of the junction left unmatched. The germline CDR1 and CDR2 sequences are SGHKS and YYEKEE (reference sequence). The CDR3 bases are TGTGCCAGCAGCAAGGACAGGGGCCACGAGCAGTACTTC. It translates to CASSKDRGHEQYF.

The chain links TRBV15 to TRBJ2-1; D is undetermined. The germline CDR1 and CDR2 sequences are LNHNV and YYDKDF (reference sequence). The CDR3 is 13 residues long. Trimming removed 5 bases from V and 5 bases from J, with 10 bases in between. CDR3 amino acids: CATSGPADNEQFF. The CDR3 nucleotides are TGTGCCACCAGCGGTCCGGCGGACAATGAGCAGTTCTTC.

The chain carries TRBV6-2 or TRBV6-3 and TRBJ2-1; D remains unclear. V was pared by 4 bases and J by 4 bases, with 11 bases between. CDR1 is MNHEY and CDR2 is SVGEGT in the germline V gene. The CDR3 contains 14 residues. The CDR3 loop is CASSLYNRYNEQFF. In nucleotides, the CDR3 is TGTGCCAGCAGTTTGTACAACCGTTACAATGAGCAGTTCTTC.

This chain connects TRBV7-3 to TRBJ2-5, with 12 bases lining up with TRBD2. The CDR3 has 16 amino acids. With 5 bases clipped from V and 1 base from J, the junction kept 5 bases outside the gene matches. From germline, CDR1 is SGHTA and CDR2 FQGTGA. CDR3 sequence (DNA): TGTGCCAGCAGCGCCGGACTAGCGGGAACCCAAGAGACCCAGTACTTC. Its protein is CASSAGLAGTQETQYF.

V usage is TRBV7-2 and J usage is TRBJ2-7; 9 nucleotides align to TRBD1. The J segment lost 1 base and the V segment lost 4 bases, leaving 2 bases of the junction unmatched. The CDR3 covers 14 residues. Germline V gene data show CDR1 as SGHTA and CDR2 as FQGNSA. The CDR3, as DNA: TGTGCCAGCAGCTCGGACAGGGGATCCTACGAGCAGTACTTC. Amino acids: CASSSDRGSYEQYF.

The gene calls are TRBV10-2 and TRBJ2-2; D call uncertain. This CDR3 contains 13 residues. Per the germline V gene, CDR1 is WSHSY and CDR2 is SAAADI. Trimming cost V 8 bases and J 3 bases, with 10 bases left between them. The CDR3 coding sequence is TGCGCCAGCCTTAAAGAGGACACCGGGGAGCTGTTTTTT. As protein: CASLKEDTGELFF.

This sequence joins TRBV3-1 (or the pseudogene TRBV3-2) and TRBJ1-1, with 8 bases identical to TRBD1. Germline values: CDR1 LGHDT, CDR2 YNNKEL (reference sequence). V was clipped by 3 bases and J by 7 bases; unmatched bases: 1. CDR3 length: 12 amino acids. In nucleotides, the CDR3 is TGTGCCAGCAGCCAGGGACAGGTTGAAGCTTTCTTT. Its protein is CASSQGQVEAFF.

The rearrangement joins TRBV6-2 or TRBV6-3 to TRBJ2-1; 8 positions match TRBD1. The CDR3 extends over 18 amino acids. The trim removed 0 bases at V and 6 bases at J, leaving 13 bases unmatched. Per germline, CDR1 MNHEY and CDR2 SVGEGT. The CDR3: CASSYSGQALSLGNEQFF. CDR3 in DNA: TGTGCCAGCAGTTACTCGGGACAGGCACTCTCACTGGGCAATGAGCAGTTCTTC.

In this sample, this clone turned up a few times. The gene calls are TRBV6-4 and TRBJ2-7; no clear D gene. With 4 bases removed from V and 6 bases from J, the gap between germline ends came to 13 bases. The CDR3 runs 13 residues. CDR1 is MRHNA, CDR2 SNTAGT, per germline. The CDR3 protein is CASSASLSSEQYF. CDR3 coding DNA: TGTGCCAGCAGTGCGAGTCTCTCATCCGAGCAGTACTTC.

The chain uses TRBV4-3 and TRBJ2-7; 7 bases agree with TRBD1. This CDR3 comprises 15 residues. The germline CDR1 and CDR2 sequences are LGHNA and YSLEER. Losses at the gene ends were 0 bases for V and 3 bases for J; bases not matched to a gene: 5. The CDR3 here is CASSQDRYRGYEQYF. The CDR3, as DNA: TGCGCCAGCAGCCAAGATAGGTACAGGGGCTACGAGCAGTACTTC.

The chain has TRBV28 and TRBJ1-1; 8 bases are a match to TRBD1. The V segment lost 10 bases and the J segment 0 bases; nucleotides outside the gene matches: 13. The germline V gene has CDR1 MDHEN and CDR2 SYDVKM. The CDR3 extends over 16 amino acids. This chain's CDR3 is CATKRPGQVMNTEAFF. In nucleotides, the CDR3 is TGTGCCACCAAACGCCCGGGACAGGTAATGAACACTGAAGCTTTCTTT. The full variable domain, in which reference TRBV28 and TRBJ1-1 provide the parts outside the CDR3, is DVKVTQSSRYLVKRTGEKVFLECVQDMDHENMFWYRQDPGLGLRLIYFSYDVKMKEKGDIPEGYSVSREKKERFSLILESASTNQTSMYLCATKRPGQVMNTEAFFGQGTRLTVV.

The chain links TRBV6-2 or TRBV6-3 to TRBJ2-1, with a tentative D call TRBD2 (5 bases). This CDR3 is 16 amino acids long. V lost 0 bases, J lost 8 bases, and 17 bases lay in between. CDR1 is MNHEY, CDR2 SVGEGT, per germline. The CDR3 spells CASSYSNGLPQHEQFF. The CDR3 coding sequence is TGTGCCAGCAGTTACTCTAACGGACTCCCCCAACATGAGCAGTTCTTC.

This clone was detected only a few times. The chain couples TRBV2 to TRBJ1-5, with no clear D. Germline V gene lookup returns CDR1 SNHLY and CDR2 FYNNEI. The length of the CDR3 is 15 residues. V shed 0 bases and J shed 9 bases, with 15 bases lying between them. CDR3: CASSEALRGRGPQHF. CDR3 coding DNA: TGTGCCAGCAGTGAAGCGCTTCGTGGCCGCGGGCCCCAGCATTTT.